This TCR beta chain stems from a study of cytomegalovirus exposure and HLA in healthy donors. General study points: Later analysis identified a missense DCLRE1C variant that was linked to TCR beta V- and J-gene trimming. In terms of immune exposure information, only CMV serostatus was available.

The PCR was carried out with 60 Vbeta primers and 13 Jbeta primers. Method: immunoSEQ multiplex PCR; TCRdb's copy keeps in-frame clones and lacks some. The data hold around 200,000 clones, with roughly 87% observed a single time. Per germline, CDR1 SGHDT and CDR2 YYEEEE. After removal of 0 bases from V and 9 bases from J, the junction contained 10 bases not matched to a gene. The CDR3 length is 16 residues. For this clone: What it recognizes is unknown. This sample also contains other DNA sequences that code for the same CDR3.

The TCR originated in a man over 45 in good health and CMV-seronegative. The material sequenced was PBMCs. The V and J genes are TRBV5-6 and TRBJ2-2, with 8 bases fitting TRBD1. The CDR3 protein is CASSLDRQGANWELFF. Written as DNA, the CDR3 is TGTGCCAGCAGCTTGGATCGTCAGGGGGCTAACTGGGAGCTGTTTTTT.